A selection of T cell receptor beta chains follows, all from one sample in a study of post-analysis software for immune sequencing data. In TCRdb, the PCR reads were re-called with MiXCR into one record per CDR3 protein. The top ten hold approximately 4.2% of the sample, which has about 810,000 distinct CDR3 sequences, about 53% seen once. The sample taken for sequencing was blood. The receptors shown here come from a girl between 10 and 17 years old with multiple sclerosis. The CDR3 runs from the conserved cysteine through the conserved F or W. The D gene is left open where the match is weak. Only part of the rows carry a size: once, few, many, or a class if the clone is expanded.

J: TRBJ2-7; V: TRBV28; size: .; D: TRBD2; CDR3: CASSPTMTSGTYEQYF; DNA: TGTGCCAGCAGTCCAACAATGACTAGCGGGACCTACGAGCAGTACTTC
J: TRBJ2-7; V: TRBV20-1; size: .; D: TRBD2; CDR3: CSARTSGWQYF; DNA: TGCAGTGCTAGGACTAGCGGATGGCAGTACTTC
J: TRBJ2-7; V: TRBV2; size: .; D: TRBD2; CDR3: CASSGTSGRDGYEQYF; DNA: TGTGCCAGCAGTGGGACTAGCGGTAGAGATGGCTACGAGCAGTACTTC
J: TRBJ1-2; V: TRBV20-1; size: few; D: .; CDR3: CSADRSGGYTF; DNA: TGCAGTGCTGACCGGAGTGGTGGCTACACCTTC
J: TRBJ1-1; V: TRBV9; size: .; D: .; CDR3: CTSSERQPGGTEAFF; DNA: TGTACCAGCAGCGAACGACAACCGGGAGGCACTGAAGCTTTCTTT
J: TRBJ2-7; V: TRBV5-1; size: few; D: TRBD2; CDR3: CASSLAPWREGPYAYEQYF; DNA: TGCGCCAGCAGCTTGGCCCCGTGGCGGGAGGGCCCTTATGCCTACGAGCAGTACTTC
J: TRBJ2-7; V: TRBV3-1; size: .; D: TRBD2; CDR3: CASSRGGLEQYF; DNA: TGTGCCAGCAGCCGCGGGGGGCTCGAGCAGTACTTC
J: TRBJ2-1; V: TRBV20-1; size: .; D: .; CDR3: CSARQVKTSLISYNEQFF; DNA: TGCAGTGCTCGACAGGTCAAGACTAGCCTCATATCTTACAATGAGCAGTTCTTC
J: TRBJ2-1; V: TRBV20-1; size: few; D: TRBD2; CDR3: CSARDRDYFSNEQFF; DNA: TGCAGTGCTAGAGACCGGGACTATTTTTCCAATGAGCAGTTCTTC
J: TRBJ2-7; V: TRBV3-1; size: .; D: TRBD1; CDR3: CASSHGPGQGAYEQYF; DNA: TGTGCCAGCAGCCATGGACCGGGACAGGGGGCTTACGAGCAGTACTTC
J: TRBJ2-1; V: TRBV5-1; size: .; D: .; CDR3: CASSLIANNEQFF; DNA: TGCGCCAGCAGCTTAATAGCGAACAATGAGCAGTTCTTC
J: TRBJ2-7; V: TRBV20-1; size: .; D: .; CDR3: CSASAPSGFSYEQYF; DNA: TGCAGTGCTAGTGCCCCCTCGGGGTTCTCCTACGAGCAGTACTTC
J: TRBJ2-3; V: TRBV5-1; size: .; D: .; CDR3: CASSHHGGITDTQYF; DNA: TGCGCCAGCAGCCACCACGGCGGGATCACAGATACGCAGTATTTT
J: TRBJ1-6; V: TRBV12-3/TRBV12-4; size: .; D: .; CDR3: CASSLARQKSSYNSPLHF; DNA: TGTGCCAGCAGTTTAGCTAGGCAGAAGAGCTCCTATAATTCACCCCTCCACTTT
J: TRBJ2-1; V: TRBV20-1; size: .; D: .; CDR3: CSARGEFF; DNA: TGCAGTGCTAGGGGGGAGTTCTTC
J: TRBJ2-7; V: TRBV1; size: few; D: .; CDR3: CTSSQVKFSYEQYF; DNA: TGCACCAGCAGCCAAGTTAAGTTCTCCTACGAGCAGTACTTC
J: TRBJ2-4; V: TRBV20-1; size: .; D: TRBD2; CDR3: CSARPGLALVEGKNIQYF; DNA: TGCAGTGCTCGTCCGGGACTAGCCTTGGTGGAAGGCAAAAACATTCAGTACTTC
J: TRBJ1-1; V: TRBV5-1; size: .; D: .; CDR3: CASRPRTETEAFF; DNA: TGCGCCAGCAGACCCCGAACCGAAACTGAAGCTTTCTTT
J: TRBJ2-7; V: TRBV5-1; size: .; D: .; CDR3: CASSLGGQDIYEQYF; DNA: TGCGCCAGCAGCTTGGGCGGCCAGGATATCTACGAGCAGTACTTC
J: TRBJ2-7; V: TRBV12-3/TRBV12-4; size: .; D: .; CDR3: CASSMIRTDLREQYF; DNA: TGTGCCAGCAGCATGATACGGACAGACCTTCGCGAGCAGTACTTC
J: TRBJ2-5; V: TRBV10-3; size: few; D: TRBD2; CDR3: CAISGERGGLETQYF; DNA: TGTGCCATCAGTGGGGAGCGGGGGGGCCTAGAGACCCAGTACTTC
J: TRBJ2-5; V: TRBV20-1; size: .; D: .; CDR3: CSAGSLEETQYF; DNA: TGCAGTGCGGGATCCCTTGAGGAGACCCAGTACTTC
J: TRBJ2-1; V: TRBV5-1; size: .; D: .; CDR3: CASSGTPRTSYNEQFF; DNA: TGCGCCAGCAGTGGGACTCCCCGGACCTCCTACAATGAGCAGTTCTTC
J: TRBJ2-3; V: TRBV12-3/TRBV12-4; size: .; D: TRBD1; CDR3: CASSLGPQGRADTQYF; DNA: TGTGCCAGCAGTTTAGGACCACAGGGGCGGGCAGATACGCAGTATTTT
J: TRBJ1-1; V: TRBV29-1; size: once; D: TRBD1; CDR3: CSARTGMIEAFF; DNA: TGCAGCGCCAGGACAGGGATGATTGAAGCTTTCTTT
J: TRBJ2-3; V: TRBV29-1; size: .; D: TRBD1; CDR3: CSVVVDRSTDTQYF; DNA: TGCAGCGTTGTAGTGGACAGGAGCACAGATACGCAGTATTTT
J: TRBJ2-6; V: TRBV12-3/TRBV12-4; size: few; D: .; CDR3: CATTGSPALSGANVLTF; DNA: TGTGCCACCACGGGATCCCCTGCACTCTCTGGGGCCAACGTCCTGACTTTC
J: TRBJ2-2; V: TRBV29-1; size: once; D: .; CDR3: CSVGRLNTGELFF; DNA: TGCAGCGTTGGTAGGCTGAACACCGGGGAGCTGTTTTTT
J: TRBJ2-3; V: TRBV5-1; size: .; D: .; CDR3: CASSAASTDTQYF; DNA: TGCGCCAGTAGCGCAGCTAGCACAGATACGCAGTATTTT
J: TRBJ1-2; V: TRBV12-3/TRBV12-4; size: few; D: TRBD1; CDR3: CASRKTGLMSGYTF; DNA: TGTGCCAGCAGGAAGACAGGGCTCATGAGTGGCTACACCTTC
J: TRBJ2-7; V: TRBV6-6; size: once; D: TRBD1; CDR3: CAGRGQGRDEQYF; DNA: TGTGCCGGGCGGGGACAGGGGAGGGATGAGCAGTACTTC
J: TRBJ2-3; V: TRBV5-1; size: once; D: TRBD1; CDR3: CASRYAWTGTPDTQYF; DNA: TGCGCCAGCAGGTACGCTTGGACAGGGACCCCGGATACGCAGTATTTT
J: TRBJ1-2; V: TRBV7-2; size: .; D: TRBD1; CDR3: CASSLSNRGYGYTF; DNA: TGTGCCAGCAGCTTATCGAACAGGGGGTATGGCTACACCTTC
J: TRBJ2-5; V: TRBV18; size: few; D: .; CDR3: CASSPVDFPKETQYF; DNA: TGTGCCAGCTCACCAGTAGACTTTCCGAAAGAGACCCAGTACTTC
J: TRBJ2-7; V: TRBV5-1; size: .; D: TRBD2; CDR3: CASSSGLAGQYEQYF; DNA: TGCGCCAGCAGCTCAGGACTAGCGGGGCAGTACGAGCAGTACTTC
J: TRBJ1-2; V: TRBV15; size: few; D: .; CDR3: CATSSYYGYTF; DNA: TGTGCCACCAGCAGCTACTATGGCTACACCTTC
J: TRBJ1-5; V: TRBV2; size: .; D: TRBD1; CDR3: CASRDRLRNQPQHF; DNA: TGTGCCAGCAGGGACAGGCTCCGCAATCAGCCCCAGCATTTT
J: TRBJ2-1; V: TRBV6-6; size: .; D: .; CDR3: CASSLWSDEQFF; DNA: TGTGCCAGCAGTCTCTGGAGCGATGAGCAGTTCTTC
J: TRBJ2-7; V: TRBV11-1; size: once; D: .; CDR3: CASSPQDQYGQTMVNEQYF; DNA: TGTGCCAGCAGCCCGCAAGACCAATATGGACAGACTATGGTCAACGAGCAGTACTTC
J: TRBJ2-3; V: TRBV2; size: .; D: .; CDR3: CASSGISPWGADTQYF; DNA: TGTGCCAGCTCTGGGATTAGTCCATGGGGGGCAGATACGCAGTATTTT
J: TRBJ2-7; V: TRBV7-3; size: .; D: TRBD2; CDR3: CASSKSSGKGSYEQYF; DNA: TGTGCCAGCAGCAAAAGTAGCGGGAAGGGGAGCTACGAGCAGTACTTC
J: TRBJ2-1; V: TRBV7-9; size: once; D: .; CDR3: CASRDSSRDNEQFF; DNA: TGTGCCAGCCGGGACTCTTCAAGGGACAATGAGCAGTTCTTC
J: TRBJ2-1; V: TRBV10-3; size: .; D: .; CDR3: CAISERGTSAPYNEQFF; DNA: TGTGCCATCAGTGAGCGCGGGACTTCAGCTCCCTACAATGAGCAGTTCTTC
J: TRBJ2-5; V: TRBV7-2; size: .; D: .; CDR3: CASSSSVIQETQYF; DNA: TGTGCCAGCAGCAGCAGCGTTATCCAAGAGACCCAGTACTTC
J: TRBJ2-5; V: TRBV7-2; size: .; D: .; CDR3: CASSPTRLRGFETQYF; DNA: TGTGCCAGCAGCCCCACAAGGTTGCGGGGCTTCGAGACCCAGTACTTC
J: TRBJ2-1; V: TRBV12-3/TRBV12-4; size: few; D: .; CDR3: CASRTVNRGLFNEQFF; DNA: TGTGCCAGCAGGACTGTGAATAGAGGTTTGTTCAATGAGCAGTTCTTC
J: TRBJ2-7; V: TRBV4-2; size: .; D: TRBD2; CDR3: CASSQASGSVYEQYF; DNA: TGTGCCAGCAGCCAAGCCAGCGGGAGCGTCTACGAGCAGTACTTC
J: TRBJ1-1; V: TRBV7-8; size: .; D: TRBD1; CDR3: CASSFTTGTGPPEAFF; DNA: TGTGCCAGCAGCTTCACAACCGGGACAGGGCCCCCTGAAGCTTTCTTT
J: TRBJ2-1; V: TRBV7-8; size: few; D: TRBD2; CDR3: CASSLVGGSASGGRDEQFF; DNA: TGTGCCAGCAGCTTAGTAGGGGGGAGTGCTAGCGGGGGGAGGGATGAGCAGTTCTTC
J: TRBJ1-2; V: TRBV7-2; size: .; D: .; CDR3: CASSLERSTVYGYTF; DNA: TGTGCCAGCAGCTTAGAGAGGTCTACAGTCTATGGCTACACCTTC
J: TRBJ2-7; V: TRBV3-1; size: .; D: .; CDR3: CASSHIRLGGVNEQYF; DNA: TGTGCCAGCAGCCATATAAGGCTGGGGGGCGTCAACGAGCAGTACTTC
J: TRBJ2-5; V: TRBV7-9; size: .; D: .; CDR3: CASSKTGLGETQYF; DNA: TGTGCCAGCAGCAAAACGGGACTCGGGGAGACCCAGTACTTC
J: TRBJ1-2; V: TRBV29-1; size: .; D: .; CDR3: CSVEDPEGEDYGYTF; DNA: TGCAGCGTTGAAGATCCTGAAGGGGAGGACTATGGCTACACCTTC
J: TRBJ1-4; V: TRBV5-6; size: many; D: .; CDR3: CASSLPTNEKLFF; DNA: TGTGCCAGCAGCTTGCCGACTAATGAAAAACTGTTTTTT
J: TRBJ2-7; V: TRBV4-2; size: .; D: .; CDR3: CASSQDKQPLLEQYF; DNA: TGTGCCAGCAGCCAAGATAAGCAACCTCTCCTCGAGCAGTACTTC
J: TRBJ2-5; V: TRBV18; size: .; D: .; CDR3: CASSLQGPTLETQYF; DNA: TGTGCCAGCTCACTCCAGGGACCTACCCTAGAGACCCAGTACTTC
J: TRBJ1-2; V: TRBV12-3/TRBV12-4; size: .; D: TRBD1; CDR3: CASSSNPGQAGYTF; DNA: TGTGCCAGCAGTTCCAATCCGGGACAGGCCGGCTACACCTTC